These T cell receptor beta chains were read from a single sample in a study of shared T cell receptors in the human thymus. Data came from immunoSEQ multiplex PCR; TCRdb stores just in-frame clones and leaves some out. Of more than 300,000 clones listed, roughly 94% are singletons. The sequenced material came from thymocytes. These receptors originate from a human donor. CDR3s include the opening cysteine and the closing phenylalanine or tryptophan. A D gene is named only where the DNA matches it firmly. A row's size may be missing; if present it is once, few, many or a size class.

clone_size,v_call,j_call,d_call,cdr3_aa,cdr3_nt
-,TRBV5-1,TRBJ2-2,-,CASSLGIEVGTGELFF,TGCGCCAGCAGCTTGGGAATAGAGGTGGGCACCGGGGAGCTGTTTTTT
-,TRBV9,TRBJ2-7,TRBD2,CASSPSRLAGPYEQYF,TGTGCCAGCAGCCCAAGCCGGCTAGCGGGCCCCTACGAGCAGTACTTC
-,TRBV18,TRBJ2-1,-,CASSPGGRNYNEQFF,TGTGCCAGCTCACCAGGGGGCAGGAACTACAATGAGCAGTTCTTC
-,TRBV10-3,TRBJ2-7,-,CATSAYSYEQYF,TGTGCCACCTCAGCGTACTCCTACGAGCAGTACTTC
-,TRBV18,TRBJ2-2,-,CASSLTTVSGSGELFF,TGTGCCAGCTCATTAACCACTGTGTCGGGGTCCGGGGAGCTGTTTTTT
-,TRBV11-2,TRBJ1-3,-,CASSGRPSLNSGNTIYF,TGTGCCAGCAGCGGCCGCCCGTCACTCAACTCTGGAAACACCATATATTTT
-,TRBV4-2,TRBJ2-1,-,CASSLDGREAGNEQFF,TGTGCCAGCAGCCTCGACGGGAGAGAGGCGGGCAATGAGCAGTTCTTC
-,TRBV19,TRBJ2-6,-,CASSIAWTLSPRANVLTF,TGTGCCAGTAGTATAGCCTGGACTTTATCACCCAGGGCCAACGTCCTGACTTTC
-,TRBV19,TRBJ1-2,-,CASSIPAGRTPGFNYGYTF,TGTGCCAGTAGTATCCCCGCGGGACGGACACCCGGTTTTAACTATGGCTACACCTTC
-,TRBV28,TRBJ1-5,TRBD1,CASSLGTGSPRLNSNQPQHF,TGTGCCAGCAGTTTGGGGACAGGGAGTCCTCGCTTAAATAGCAATCAGCCCCAGCATTTT
-,TRBV5-6,TRBJ2-1,-,CASRPILLEVYNNEQFF,TGTGCCAGCAGGCCCATACTCCTTGAGGTTTATAACAATGAGCAGTTCTTC
-,TRBV19,TRBJ2-7,TRBD1,CASSIPGQGASAEQYF,TGTGCCAGTAGTATCCCGGGACAGGGGGCTTCTGCCGAGCAGTACTTC
-,TRBV28,TRBJ1-3,-,CASSPRGNSGNTIYF,TGTGCCAGCAGTCCCCGGGGTAACTCTGGAAACACCATATATTTT
-,TRBV19,TRBJ2-7,-,CASSMPSRGLEQYF,TGTGCCAGTAGTATGCCTAGCAGGGGCCTCGAGCAGTACTTC
once,TRBV28,TRBJ2-1,TRBD2,CASRGLAGRRRQFF,TGTGCCAGCCGGGGACTAGCGGGAAGACGTAGGCAGTTCTTC
-,TRBV5-4,TRBJ2-7,TRBD2,CASSPGLAGLYGSSYEQYF,TGTGCCAGCAGCCCAGGACTAGCGGGACTTTACGGTAGCTCCTACGAGCAGTACTTC
-,TRBV7-9,TRBJ2-7,TRBD2,CASSWTSGSSYEQYF,TGTGCCAGCAGTTGGACGAGCGGGAGCTCCTACGAGCAGTACTTC
-,TRBV7-6,TRBJ2-7,-,CASSLGGKGKKLTDEQYF,TGTGCCAGCAGCTTAGGGGGGAAAGGAAAGAAGCTTACCGACGAGCAGTACTTC
once,TRBV6-1,TRBJ2-7,TRBD2,CASSEVGTSGRAYYEQYF,TGTGCCAGCAGTGAAGTTGGGACTAGCGGGAGAGCCTACTACGAGCAGTACTTC
-,TRBV6-1,TRBJ2-1,TRBD2,CASTWLAGGNQFF,TGTGCCAGCACTTGGCTAGCGGGAGGCAACCAGTTCTTC
-,TRBV27,TRBJ2-1,-,CASSLVAGTYNEQFF,TGTGCCAGCAGTTTGGTGGCGGGGACCTACAATGAGCAGTTCTTC
-,TRBV28,TRBJ1-4,-,CASEPLVQGYEKLFF,TGTGCCAGCGAACCCCTGGTGCAGGGGTATGAAAAACTGTTTTTT
-,TRBV19,TRBJ2-7,TRBD2,CASSGAGDPSGNEQYF,TGTGCCAGTAGCGGAGCGGGGGATCCATCAGGCAACGAGCAGTACTTC
-,TRBV19,TRBJ2-3,-,CASSTNRVTDTQYF,TGTGCCAGTAGTACTAACAGGGTTACAGATACGCAGTATTTT
-,TRBV14,TRBJ1-1,-,CASSAASGGRTEAFF,TGTGCCAGCAGCGCCGCATCGGGTGGTCGGACTGAAGCTTTCTTT
-,TRBV30,TRBJ1-5,-,CAWSVLGLDQPQHF,TGTGCCTGGAGTGTACTAGGGTTGGATCAGCCCCAGCATTTT
once,TRBV19,TRBJ2-1,TRBD2,CASPWTSGNLSSYNEQFF,TGTGCCAGCCCCTGGACTAGCGGGAATCTAAGCTCCTACAATGAGCAGTTCTTC
-,TRBV19,TRBJ2-5,-,CASSIGGPETQYF,TGTGCCAGTAGTATAGGAGGGCCAGAGACCCAGTACTTC
-,TRBV4-1,TRBJ2-1,TRBD1,CASSHEFRDRGPNEQFF,TGCGCCAGCAGCCATGAGTTCCGGGACAGGGGGCCCAATGAGCAGTTCTTC
-,TRBV21-1,TRBJ2-7,-,CASSKCDRDRGGGTYEQYF,TGTGCCAGCAGCAAGTGTGATAGGGACAGGGGAGGAGGGACCTACGAGCAGTACTTC
-,TRBV7-9,TRBJ2-5,TRBD1,CASSLGGQEETQYF,TGTGCCAGCAGCTTAGGGGGACAGGAAGAGACCCAGTACTTC
-,TRBV19,TRBJ2-1,TRBD2,CASSGQGLAGETLNNEQFF,TGTGCCAGTAGTGGACAGGGACTAGCGGGGGAAACCTTGAACAATGAGCAGTTCTTC
-,TRBV11-2,TRBJ1-2,TRBD1,CASSLVQGVRGGYTF,TGTGCCAGCAGCTTAGTTCAGGGGGTAAGAGGTGGCTACACCTTC
-,TRBV25-1,TRBJ1-1,TRBD1,CASSGPDTGDTEAFF,TGTGCCAGCAGTGGACCCGACACAGGGGACACTGAAGCTTTCTTT
-,TRBV7-5,TRBJ1-3,-,CVRSLGPIDPFSGNTIYF,TGTGTCAGAAGCTTAGGGCCGATCGATCCGTTTTCTGGAAACACCATATATTTT
-,TRBV6-1,TRBJ2-3,-,CASSGTASTDTQYF,TGTGCCAGCAGTGGGACAGCTAGCACAGATACGCAGTATTTT
-,TRBV5-4,TRBJ1-5,-,CASSLDLTAEPQHF,TGTGCCAGCAGCTTGGATTTAACCGCGGAGCCCCAGCATTTT
once,TRBV6-4,TRBJ1-1,-,CASSDSDSLPIKEAFF,TGTGCCAGCAGTGATTCGGACAGCTTACCAATTAAAGAAGCTTTCTTT
-,TRBV27,TRBJ2-3,TRBD2,CASSLSPPVSGSTADTQYF,TGTGCCAGCAGTTTATCGCCACCAGTTAGCGGGAGCACGGCGGATACGCAGTATTTT
-,TRBV7-9,TRBJ2-2,TRBD2,CASSPLAGILTGELFF,TGTGCCAGCAGCCCCCTAGCGGGAATTTTGACCGGGGAGCTGTTTTTT